This T cell receptor beta chain was obtained from a study of blood T cells in healthy people across ages. With a J-beta primer mix and a sample-barcoded 5' primer, a second PCR ran about 6 to 11 cycles. Each cDNA was tagged by a template-switch adaptor containing 12 random nucleotides. Each CDR3 protein gets one entry after TCRdb re-called the 5' RACE reads with MiXCR. The sample lists fewer than 2,000,000 distinct CDR3 sequences; approximately 32% were seen once. There are a few counts of this clonotype. Antigen unknown. Findings and caveats of the study: Observed TCR beta diversity per million T cells went down as age went up. This fall followed a roughly linear course with age. The diversity estimates, figures obtained from one million T cells, were considered underestimates.

Those donating, healthy Caucasian individuals from Russia, were aged 6 to 90. The CDR3 sequence is 14 residues long. Trimming removed 4 bases at V and 5 bases at J, with 14 bases between. Germline assignment: CDR1 SGHVS and CDR2 FNYEAQ. The clonotype comes from a woman aged 25 to 39 in good health. The V and J genes are TRBV7-6 and TRBJ2-5; tentatively, D is TRBD2 (6 bases). Sample: blood. CDR3 residues: CASSSRLVGETQYF. Written as DNA, the CDR3 is TGTGCCAGCAGCTCCAGACTAGTGGGGGAGACCCAGTACTTC. The full variable domain, completed using reference TRBV7-6 and TRBJ2-5, is GAGVSQSPRYKVTKRGQDVALRCDPISGHVSLYWYRQALGQGPEFLTYFNYEAQQDKSGLPNDRFSAERPEGSISTLTIQRTEQRDSAMYRCASSSRLVGETQYFGPGTRLLVL.